Listed here are 9 T cell receptor beta chains from one sample, sequenced in a study of OX40 agonist ivuxolimab in advanced cancers. The assay was immunoSEQ multiplex PCR, and TCRdb's table has in-frame clones only and misses some. The data show some 35,000 clones, with about nine tenths seen just once and approximately 32% held by the top ten. The sequencing here drew on CD4+ or CD8+ T cells sorted from blood, taken in a trial of the OX40 agonist ivuxolimab. Receptors were obtained from an adult with an advanced solid tumor such as melanoma, head and neck, liver or kidney cancer.

The chain is built from TRBV5-1 and TRBJ1-1, with TRBD1 matching over 7 bases. Germline CDR1 is SGHRS and CDR2 is YFSETQ. V shed 4 bases, J shed 1 base, and the junction held 10 bases outside the gene matches. This CDR3 is built from 16 residues. The CDR3 loop is CASSTNYNRGNTEAFF. The CDR3 DNA reads as TGCGCCAGCAGCACAAACTATAACAGGGGGAACACTGAAGCTTTCTTT.

V is TRBV2 and J is TRBJ2-7; D possibly uses TRBD1 or TRBD2 (5 bases each). Germline loops: CDR1 SNHLY, CDR2 FYNNEI. The CDR3 is made up of 12 amino acids. V lost 7 bases, J lost 7 bases, and 14 bases lay in between. The CDR3 DNA follows: TGTGCCAGCAAGAGGGACCCTCAGGAGCAGTACTTC. Translating it yields CASKRDPQEQYF.

V gene TRBV18 combines with J gene TRBJ1-1, with 8 bases fitting TRBD1. From germline, CDR1 is KGHSH and CDR2 LQKENI. J gave up 10 bases and V 5 bases, and 9 bases lay outside the gene matches. The CDR3 covers 13 residues. The CDR3: CASSSGTGPGAFF. For the CDR3, the DNA is TGTGCCAGCTCATCCGGGACAGGTCCCGGAGCTTTCTTT.

The chain couples TRBV19 to TRBJ2-3, with 9 bases identical to TRBD2. This CDR3 contains 14 residues. Germline values: CDR1 LNHDA, CDR2 SQIVND (reference sequence). The V segment lost 7 bases and the J segment 4 bases; nucleotides outside the gene matches: 6. CDR3: CASNRGGASDTQYF. DNA for the CDR3: TGTGCCAGTAACCGCGGGGGGGCATCAGATACGCAGTATTTT.

V is TRBV6-1 and J is TRBJ1-2; D uncertain. CDR1 MNHNS and CDR2 SASEGT come from the germline V gene. The length of the CDR3 is 17 residues. V was cut by 3 bases and J by 4 bases, with 21 bases left in between. The CDR3 bases are TGTGCCAGCAGTGAGGGAGGTGGGCATAGGCGGGTCTATGGCTACACCTTC. As protein: CASSEGGGHRRVYGYTF.

This clone showed up just once. V and J are TRBV30 and TRBJ1-5; no clear D gene. Germline V gene data show CDR1 as GTSNPN and CDR2 as SVGIG (reference sequence). The CDR3 spans 13 residues. V shed 3 bases and J shed 3 bases, with 9 bases lying between them. The CDR3 here is CAWSPNPNQPQHF. As DNA, the CDR3 is TGTGCCTGGAGCCCTAACCCCAATCAGCCCCAGCATTTT.

J is TRBJ1-2 and V is TRBV7-9, with 9 bases fitting TRBD1. J gave up 6 bases and V 5 bases, and 7 bases lay outside the gene matches. The CDR3 runs 14 residues. CDR1 SEHNR and CDR2 FQNEAQ come from the germline V gene (reference sequence). The CDR3 sequence is CASSRTGGTDGYTF. The CDR3 coding sequence is TGTGCCAGCAGCCGTACAGGGGGCACGGATGGCTACACCTTC.

About this clone: One junction end disagrees with the germline gene, perhaps due to a read error. The chain couples TRBV7-7 to TRBJ1-1; D gene ambiguous. In germline, CDR1 is SSHAT, CDR2 FNYEAQ (reference sequence). This CDR3 has 15 amino acids. CDR3: CASSHIGDLNTEAFF. CDR3 DNA: TGTGCTAGCAGCCACATCGGAGACTTAAACACTGAAGCTTTCTTT.

This clone showed up just once. The rearrangement uses TRBV7-9 and TRBJ2-3, with a possible D match to TRBD1 (5 bases). The germline CDR1 and CDR2 sequences are SEHNR and FQNEAQ (reference sequence). The CDR3 is 15 residues long. Trimming pared 1 base from V and 0 bases from J, leaving 8 bases between. CDR3: CASSLEPGSTDTQYF. DNA of the CDR3: TGTGCCAGCAGCTTAGAGCCAGGGAGCACAGATACGCAGTATTTT. Filled out from reference TRBV7-9 and TRBJ2-3, the complete variable domain reads DTGVSQNPRHKITKRGQNVTFRCDPISEHNRLYWYRQTLGQGPEFLTYFQNEAQLEKSRLLSDRFSAERPKGSFSTLEIQRTEQGDSAMYLCASSLEPGSTDTQYFGPGTRLTVL.